The entry that follows covers one TCR beta chain sequence. Its antigen is unknown. The input lacks base qualities; no much larger clone sits a single base away. This sample stems from a study of Ad26.COV2.S vaccination and SARS-CoV-2 variants (dated by TCRdb to about 2021). As for the study more broadly: Vaccine-arm donors were drawn from COV1001, a multicentre, randomized, double-blind, placebo-controlled phase I-IIa trial of Ad26.COV2.S in healthy adults. Ad26.COV2.S was administered intramuscularly at 5 x 10^10 or 1 x 10^11 viral particles, either as a single shot or as two shots given 56 days apart. TCRbeta repertoire sequencing served as the tool for gauging how specific and how broad the SARS-CoV-2-reactive T cell receptors were following Ad26.COV2.S vaccination. A total of around 32 samples were included in the TCR-sequenced set, comprising some 20 Ad26.COV2.S vaccine recipients, 5 placebo recipients and 8 SARS-CoV-2 convalescent individuals. Trial participants were randomized into five groups of five, in which low-dose or high-dose Ad26.COV2.S was given once or twice, or placebo was given on both occasions. Blinding of investigators to trial group allocation was maintained during experiments and outcome assessment. What the study reported, not specific to this receptor: After vaccination, spike-specific CD8+ and CD4+ T cell responses were reported to show substantial breadth. According to the authors, total T cell responses may have been underestimated by the TCR breadth and depth analyses. Vaccine and placebo recipients had similar non-spike TCR breadth, a finding consistent with the vaccine containing only spike. Spike-specific TCR breadth was higher in Ad26.COV2.S recipients than in placebo recipients (P = 0.0014). The study was not powered for comparison of responses between vaccine doses or regimens.

As encoded in the germline V gene (reference sequence), CDR1 is LNHDA while CDR2 is SQIVND. Taken from cysteine to phenylalanine, the CDR3 has 16 residues. The CDR3 DNA has 48 bases and is translated from base 1. The V end loses 3 bases and the J end loses 3 bases, and a stretch of 17 bases separates them. The immunoSEQ Assay was used to sequence TCRbeta CDR3 regions. After extraction, genomic DNA underwent amplification by bias-controlled multiplex PCR, followed by high-throughput sequencing. The original pipeline was this. To quantify the absolute abundance of every unique TCRbeta CDR3 region, sequences were collapsed and filtered. T cell fraction was estimated by normalizing TCRbeta template counts to usable DNA, with usable DNA measured through amplification of reference genes found in all nucleated cells. Repertoire TCRs were annotated as SARS-CoV-2-specific when V gene, CDR3 amino acid sequence and J gene were exactly matched to a known reactive TCR set. MIRA supplied the reference SARS-CoV-2 TCR set, which was filtered for enrichment in COVID-19-positive ImmuneCODE repertoires so that public or cross-reactive TCRs were removed. Using the MIRA antigens, annotated TCRs were further analysed by specific ORF or by position within an ORF. Breadth was defined as annotated unique rearrangements over total unique productive rearrangements; depth was the summed frequency of those rearrangements. TCR breadth was compared between groups using two-sided Wilcoxon rank-sum tests. TCRdb took this table from immuneACCESS and kept in-frame rearrangements with V and J called. Such tables lack part of the clones; where checked against another copy, unresolved V genes explain under half of the gap, and the rest is unexplained. V and J calls and clone size come straight from that table; D and trimming were deduced from the DNA. The sample profile shows around 310,000 clones; roughly 90% of them were found once. The ten largest clones capture about 5% of the sample.

Read against the paper, the sample's treatment or condition label means: around 19 received Ad26.COV2.S at low or high dose, single or two shots; about 5 received placebo; per-sample allocation not given. Repertoires of vaccine and placebo recipients were sequenced from samples collected on day 63 after the first injection. Cohort 1b enrolled roughly 25 adults aged 18-55 years at a single site in Boston, USA, between 29 July and 7 August 2020. Ad26.COV2.S was a replication-incompetent adenovirus type 26 vector expressing a prefusion-stabilized SARS-CoV-2 spike protein from the original Wuhan strain.

This TCR derives from a person aged 18 to 65 who received the Ad26.COV2.S COVID-19 vaccine or a placebo. The source material was peripheral blood, sampled in a trial of Ad26.COV2.S vaccine versus placebo. The chain links TRBV19 with TRBJ1-1; the D gene is perhaps TRBD1, on 5 matching bases. The CDR3 amino acid sequence is: CASSMRRGAGYTEAFF. At the DNA level, the sequence is TGTGCCAGTAGTATGAGACGAGGGGCCGGGTACACTGAAGCTTTCTTT. The CDR3 plus the reference TRBV19 and TRBJ1-1 genes for the other parts give the full variable domain: DGGITQSPKYLFRKEGQNVTLSCEQNLNHDAMYWYRQDPGQGLRLIYYSQIVNDFQKGDIAEGYSVSREKKESFPLTVTSAQKNPTAFYLCASSMRRGAGYTEAFFGQGTRLTVV.